This T cell receptor (beta chain) was recovered during a study of graft-versus-host responses after intestinal transplantation. On the study more broadly: Recipients underwent multivisceral, liver-intestinal, or isolated intestinal transplants. The recipients all started with anti-thymocyte globulin induction and then took tacrolimus and steroids for about three years.

The V and J ends lost 2 bases and 1 base, in that order; junction bases with no gene match: 3. Per the germline V gene, CDR1 is KGHSH and CDR2 is LQKENI. The CDR3 is 16 residues long. Sequencing was performed with immunoSEQ multiplex PCR; in TCRdb, only in-frame clones are kept and a portion is missing. The sample has more than 80,000 clones; around four fifths are singletons. Regarding the study as a whole: Those patients showing graft-donor T cell macrochimerism displayed high graft-versus-host to host-versus-graft clonal ratios in allografts. GvH clones were identified in recipient marrow, with some first appearing in ileum or blood.

A note on this clone: Its specificity is unknown.

This clonotype was obtained from a human donor who received an intestinal transplant. The starting material was unstimulated CD8+ T cells sorted from spleen or lymph node cells, obtained before intestinal transplant. V usage is TRBV18 and J usage is TRBJ1-5, with 9 bases that match TRBD1. The CDR3 spells CASSPTDRGSNQPQHF. The CDR3 region has the DNA TGTGCCAGCTCACCAACGGACAGGGGCAGCAATCAGCCCCAGCATTTT.